This TCR beta chain was sequenced for a study of cytomegalovirus exposure and HLA in healthy donors (dated 2017 in TCRdb). The study in broad terms: According to an earlier analysis of 550 to 700 of the donors, about 190 million T cells yielded roughly 100 million unique TCR beta sequences and less than 300 Gb of sequence data. The number of typed donors differed by locus: about 629-640 for A, B, C, DRB1 and DQB1; some 500 for DQA1; over 600 for DPA1; and some 470 for DPB1. Genome-wide SNP genotypes for about 55% of the roughly 670 donors were used in a later genetic analysis, which treated that subset as a discovery cohort. Using immunosequencing, the study profiled T cell repertoires from approximately 700 subjects and related those repertoires to cytomegalovirus serostatus. Roughly 310 gigabases of sequencing data and approximately 84 million unique TCR sequences were included in an early release covering about 700 HLA-typed donors. In an earlier analysis of more than 550 of the donors, high-throughput TCR beta sequencing was used to judge whether each TCR beta V gene segment behaved as functional or pseudogenic. HLA typing covered class I and class II loci at four-digit resolution. The genetic ancestry cluster associated with self-reported Caucasian donors included approximately 85% of the 398 genotyped donors. Among around 400 genotyped donors of the cohort, an average of around 250,000 unique TCR beta nucleotide sequences was sequenced per donor, of which about 18% were non-productive. The study combined high-throughput TCR immunosequencing, statistical association of individual TCRs with disease status, and machine learning to predict cytomegalovirus infection status. A separate validation cohort of roughly 130 different subjects was used in addition to the roughly 700-subject first cohort. Donor age, sex, ethnicity and CMV serostatus were compiled together with the repertoire data. The study was designed to test whether signatures of past pathogen exposure could be identified by cataloging public T cell receptors. The later analysis used no new phenotypic data to find candidate immune exposures, relying instead on TCR beta sequences and their occurrence across donors. A handful of DR-DQ haplotypes were handled as single units for association and clustering because linkage in the cohort was strong. A later analysis re-analyzed previously published TCR beta repertoires from about 730 donors and added high-resolution HLA genotyping to study TCR occurrence patterns. All discovery cohort repertoires had been generated on a single sequencing platform. On the study overall, not on this receptor specifically: A few of the identified cytomegalovirus-associated TCR beta chains were confirmed in vitro to be specific for cytomegalovirus antigens. In a later genetic analysis, fewer N-insertions in productive TCRs were reported among donors in an Asian-associated ancestry cluster than the approximately 710-donor mean. Most CMV-associated TCR beta chains appeared to be HLA-restricted in a later analysis, and the HLA associations seemed to be driven largely by CMV exposure. Because counts were too low, seventeen rarely observed V segments, including chromosome 9 orphons, were excluded from the earlier analysis of about 500 of the donors. In an earlier analysis of 587 of the donors, most TCR beta V segments appeared in productive rearrangements about 87% or about 30% of the time, broadly matching IMGT annotations. An association between a missense DCLRE1C variant and V-gene and J-gene trimming of TCR beta chains was found in a later genetic analysis and replicated in an independent cohort. Some IMGT-functional V segments, including TRBV6-2 and TRBV6-3, could not be distinguished by the 87-base-pair reads and were therefore excluded. In a later analysis, HLA-associated TCR beta chains were found to be more clonally expanded and to have lower generation probabilities than equally common non-associated chains. A cluster of highly shared sequence variants was judged likely to represent a technical artifact of the sequencing pipeline. In a later analysis, the rate of TCR association differed among HLA loci, with DRB1 alleles having the most associated TCRs and HLA-C alleles having the fewest. A later analysis associated around 16,000 TCR beta sequences with specific HLA alleles at a false discovery rate of 0.05. Roughly uniform sequencing depth across donors was assumed in presence/absence analyses, although this assumption may not hold. The study listed approximately 160 TCR beta chains as associated with cytomegalovirus. A further reported finding was that TCR beta sequences accurately predicted the HLA-A and HLA-B alleles for most subjects in the first cohort. Only TCR beta chains were sequenced in this cohort, and the absence of alpha or paired-chain data limited detectable features. A later analysis reported that several top co-occurrence clusters appeared linked to parvovirus B19, influenza, CMV and Epstein-Barr virus. The classifier was reported to diagnose cytomegalovirus status with high specificity and sensitivity in both the original and validation cohorts. When HLA alleles, especially DR and DQ, strongly co-occurred, attributing TCR associations to individual alleles was difficult. Correlated functional status among segregating V segments might reflect linkage disequilibrium, but an unknown experimental factor could not be ruled out. Because HLA typing was unavailable for some donors at each locus, only the typed subset was used in association tests. Across donors, most TCR sequences were observed very rarely, whereas some public TCRs were present in many individuals. The authors suggested that the approach could potentially be generalized to other disease states and immunological phenotypes. The only immune exposure information available for the cohort was CMV serostatus.

CDR1 SGHTA and CDR2 FQGNSA are derived from the germline V gene. V is clipped by 1 base and J by 1 base, and the sequence between their germline boundaries is 7 bases long. Reading from cysteine to phenylalanine, the CDR3 counts 14 amino acids. The sequence is cut down to CDR3 DNA, 42 bases in frame from base 1. The cohort comprised around 690 healthy bone marrow donors. At the time of sampling, all cohort members were nominally healthy, though unrecorded immune exposures were likely present. The donor was CMV seronegative and belonged to the group of 350 to 400 seronegative cohort members. A peripheral blood sample was collected from each donor, and TCR beta sequencing was performed on peripheral blood mononuclear cells. Genomic DNA extraction from the blood cell samples was performed with the Qiagen DNeasy Blood Extraction Kit. The library was produced with the immunoSEQ multiplex PCR assay. A mixture of 60 forward primers for TCR Vbeta segments and 13 reverse primers for TCR Jbeta segments was used in the multiplex PCR. The CDR3 region of rearranged TCR beta genes was amplified from genomic DNA by a multiplex PCR assay. The amplified TCR beta libraries were sequenced on the Illumina HiSeq System as 87-base-pair reads. In the paper's pipeline: Across the 500 to 700 repertoires, a later analysis counted tens of millions of unique TCR beta chains, 8.5 million to 12 million of which were shared by at least two donors. Raw reads were error-corrected and collapsed into unique sequences with a nearest-neighbor algorithm that merged closely related sequences to remove PCR and sequencing errors. V, D and J gene segments were assigned by aligning CDR3 sequences to IMGT reference sequences. For a sequence to be retained, a match of at least six nucleotides to both a V gene segment and a J gene segment was required. Rearrangements were called productive when the CDR3 lacked stop codons and stayed in frame with V and J; all others were non-productive. Following IMGT convention, CDR3 was defined as the stretch from the second conserved V-encoded cysteine to the conserved J-encoded phenylalanine. The earlier analysis of fewer than 700 of the donors excluded sequences that lacked an unambiguous match to a single V gene segment. An earlier analysis of 587 of the donors called V segments functional above 56.7% productive rearrangements and segregating when the between-donor standard deviation exceeded 5%. A statistical classification framework was built to diagnose cytomegalovirus status from the catalog of TCR beta chain sequences. In a later analysis, V and J genes were assigned by comparing TCR nucleotide sequences against IMGT/GENE-DB human TR gene sequences. The TCRdist pipeline was used in a later analysis to assign CDR3 sequences and most-parsimonious VDJ recombination scenarios. In a later analysis, every TCR beta chain was defined by the combination of its CDR3 amino acid sequence and its V-gene family, and reads without a unique V-gene family were dropped. A later analysis removed 550 to 650 highly shared, low-generation-probability nucleotide sequences to deal with suspected cross-contamination and a sequencing artifact. For each public chain, a later analysis derived a clonal expansion index from normalized ranks of inferred template counts within each repertoire. In a later analysis, generation probabilities were computed with a VDJ recombination model fitted to out-of-frame rearrangements, and the resulting probabilities were checked against IGoR. In a later analysis, TCR-TCR, TCR-HLA and TCR-CMV co-occurrence was scored with hypergeometric tests, and a repertoire-size bias correction was applied to TCR pairs. To estimate false discovery rates, a later analysis permuted the HLA or CMV assignments 20 times. A later analysis grouped co-occurring TCRs with DBSCAN, adding TCRdist sequence similarity when clustering within HLA-allele-positive subsets. Repertoires with fewer than 30,000 or more than 120,000 public chains, plus five repertoires with anomalous nucleotide sharing, were excluded from co-occurrence clustering. TCRdb limited this immuneACCESS table to in-frame rearrangements with V and J called. A share of clones is missing; checked studies link under half to unresolved V genes, and the rest is unexplained. From that table come the V and J calls and clone size; the DNA was used to work out D and trimming. This sample is represented by 100,000 to 150,000 clones; roughly 76% of them were singletons. In total, the top ten clones hold over 2.5% of the sample.

In the case of this clone: The specificity of this receptor is unknown. Base qualities are not at hand, and no much larger clone is one base apart.

The sequencing sample was made of PBMCs. The clonotype was recovered from a woman in her fifties or sixties in good health and CMV-seronegative. The receptor chain draws on TRBV7-2 and TRBJ2-5; no D gene call is confident. The nucleotide sequence is TGTGCCAGCAGCTTAGAGCCCCTCCAAGAGACCCAGTACTTC. It is translated as CASSLEPLQETQYF.